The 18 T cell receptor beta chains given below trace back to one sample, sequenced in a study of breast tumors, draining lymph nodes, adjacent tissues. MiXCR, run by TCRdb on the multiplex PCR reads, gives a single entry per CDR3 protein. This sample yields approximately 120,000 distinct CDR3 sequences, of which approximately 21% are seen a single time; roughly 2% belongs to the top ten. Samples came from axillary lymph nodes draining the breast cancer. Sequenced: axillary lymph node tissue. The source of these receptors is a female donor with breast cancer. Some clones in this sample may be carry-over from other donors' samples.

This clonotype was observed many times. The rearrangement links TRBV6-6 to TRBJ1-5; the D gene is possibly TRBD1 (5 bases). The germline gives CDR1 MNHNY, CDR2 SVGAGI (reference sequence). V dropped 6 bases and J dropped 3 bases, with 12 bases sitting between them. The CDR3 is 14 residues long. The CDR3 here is CASSYGGINQPQHF. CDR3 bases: TGTGCCAGCAGCTACGGGGGGATCAATCAGCCCCAGCATTTT.

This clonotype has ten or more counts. This CDR3 reads CSARDRGLAGGRETQYF. The CDR3, as DNA: TGCAGTGCTAGAGATAGGGGACTAGCGGGAGGGAGAGAGACCCAGTACTTC. V usage is TRBV20-1 and J usage is TRBJ2-5; 16 bases fit TRBD2. The germline V gene has CDR1 DFQATT and CDR2 SNEGSKA (reference sequence). V was pared by 0 bases and J by 4 bases, with 5 bases of the junction left unmatched. The CDR3 is made up of 17 amino acids.

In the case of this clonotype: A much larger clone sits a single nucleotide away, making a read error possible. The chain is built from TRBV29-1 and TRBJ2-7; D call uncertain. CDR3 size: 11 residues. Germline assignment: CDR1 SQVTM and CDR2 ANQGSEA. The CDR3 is CSAGIEYERYF. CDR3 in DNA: TGCAGCGCTGGTATTGAATACGAGCGGTACTTC.

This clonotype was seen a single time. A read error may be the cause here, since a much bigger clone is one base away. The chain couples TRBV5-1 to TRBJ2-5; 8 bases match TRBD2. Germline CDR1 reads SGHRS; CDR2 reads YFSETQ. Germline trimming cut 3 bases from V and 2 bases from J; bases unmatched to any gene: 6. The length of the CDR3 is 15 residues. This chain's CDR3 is CASSSISGKQETQYF. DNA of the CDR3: TGCGCCAGCAGCTCGATTAGCGGGAAACAAGAGACCCAGTACTTC.

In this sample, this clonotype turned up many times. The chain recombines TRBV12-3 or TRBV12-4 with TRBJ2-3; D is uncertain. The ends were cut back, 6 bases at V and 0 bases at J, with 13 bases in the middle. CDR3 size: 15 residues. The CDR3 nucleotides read TGTGCCAGCAGGAAAGAGCCGGGCAGCACAGATACGCAGTATTTT. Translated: CASRKEPGSTDTQYF.

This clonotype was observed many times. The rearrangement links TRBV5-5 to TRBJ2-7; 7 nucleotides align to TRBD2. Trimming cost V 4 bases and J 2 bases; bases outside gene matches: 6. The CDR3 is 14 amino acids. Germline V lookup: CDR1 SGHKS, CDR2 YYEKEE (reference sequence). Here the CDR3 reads CASSGGGLAYEQYF. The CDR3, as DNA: TGTGCCAGCAGCGGGGGGGGGTTGGCCTACGAGCAGTACTTC.

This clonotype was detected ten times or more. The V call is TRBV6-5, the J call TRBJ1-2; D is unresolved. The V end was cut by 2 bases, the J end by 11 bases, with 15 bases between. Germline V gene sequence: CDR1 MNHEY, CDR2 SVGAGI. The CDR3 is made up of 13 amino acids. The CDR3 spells CASSYLTEAGYTF. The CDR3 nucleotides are TGTGCCAGCAGTTACCTCACAGAAGCGGGTTACACCTTC.

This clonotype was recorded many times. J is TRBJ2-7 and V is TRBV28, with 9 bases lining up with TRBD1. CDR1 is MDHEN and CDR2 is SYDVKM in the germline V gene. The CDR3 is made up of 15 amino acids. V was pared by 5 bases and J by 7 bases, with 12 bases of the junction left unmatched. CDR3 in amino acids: CASSGGGTGYGEQYF. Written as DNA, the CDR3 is TGTGCCAGCAGTGGGGGGGGGACAGGGTATGGGGAGCAGTACTTC.

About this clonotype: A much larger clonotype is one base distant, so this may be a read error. The CDR3 protein is CASSPSHYDEQFF. As DNA, the CDR3 is TGTGCCAGCAGCCCTTCTCATTACGATGAGCAGTTCTTC. The rearrangement uses TRBV9 and TRBJ2-1; D ambiguous. Trimming pared 4 bases from V and 8 bases from J, leaving 13 bases between. The CDR3 length is 13 residues. The germline CDR1 and CDR2 sequences are SGDLS and YYNGEE.

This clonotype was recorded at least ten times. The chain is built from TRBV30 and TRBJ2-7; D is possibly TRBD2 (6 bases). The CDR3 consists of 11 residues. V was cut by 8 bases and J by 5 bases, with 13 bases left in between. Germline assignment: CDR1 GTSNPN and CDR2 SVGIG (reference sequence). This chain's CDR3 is CAGLEGNEQYF. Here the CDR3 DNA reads TGTGCCGGGCTGGAGGGGAACGAGCAGTACTTC.

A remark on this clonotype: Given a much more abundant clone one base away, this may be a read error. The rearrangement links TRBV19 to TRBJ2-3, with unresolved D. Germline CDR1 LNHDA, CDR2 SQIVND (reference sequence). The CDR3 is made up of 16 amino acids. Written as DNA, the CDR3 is TGTGTCAGTAGTAGGGTGCAGACTCTTTCCACAGATACGCAGTATTTT. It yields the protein CVSSRVQTLSTDTQYF. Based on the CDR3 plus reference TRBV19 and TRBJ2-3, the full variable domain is DGGITQSPKYLFRKEGQNVTLSCEQNLNHDAMYWYRQDPGQGLRLIYYSQIVNDFQKGDIAEGYSVSREKKESFPLTVTSAQKNPTAFYLCVSSRVQTLSTDTQYFGPGTRLTVL.

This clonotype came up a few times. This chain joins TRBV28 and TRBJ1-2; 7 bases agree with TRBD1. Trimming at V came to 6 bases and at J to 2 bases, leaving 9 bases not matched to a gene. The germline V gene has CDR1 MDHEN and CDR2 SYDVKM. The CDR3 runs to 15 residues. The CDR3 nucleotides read TGTGCCAGCAGAGAAACCGGGACAGCCAACTATGGCTACACCTTC. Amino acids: CASRETGTANYGYTF.

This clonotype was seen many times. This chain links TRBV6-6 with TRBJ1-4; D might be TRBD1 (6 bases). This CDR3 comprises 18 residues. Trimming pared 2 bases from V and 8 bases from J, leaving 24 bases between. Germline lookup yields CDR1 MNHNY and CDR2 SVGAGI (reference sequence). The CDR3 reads CASSYRAGADVMREKLFF. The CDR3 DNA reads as TGTGCCAGCAGTTACCGTGCGGGGGCGGATGTAATGCGGGAAAAACTGTTTTTT.

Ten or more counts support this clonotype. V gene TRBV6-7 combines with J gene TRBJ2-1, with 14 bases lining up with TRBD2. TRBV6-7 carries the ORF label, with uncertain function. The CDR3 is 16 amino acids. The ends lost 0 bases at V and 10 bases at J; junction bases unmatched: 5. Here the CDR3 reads CASSYSGLAGVIEQFF. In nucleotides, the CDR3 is TGTGCCAGCAGTTACTCGGGACTAGCGGGAGTCATCGAGCAGTTCTTC.

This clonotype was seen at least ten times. CDR3 sequence: CASSLGQEPYEQYF. Written as DNA, the CDR3 is TGCGCCAGCAGCTTGGGACAGGAGCCCTACGAGCAGTACTTC. This chain links TRBV5-1 with TRBJ2-7, with D possibly TRBD1 on 6 matching bases. The CDR3 contains 14 residues. V lost 0 bases, J lost 2 bases, and 9 bases lay in between. CDR1 SGHRS and CDR2 YFSETQ come from the germline V gene.

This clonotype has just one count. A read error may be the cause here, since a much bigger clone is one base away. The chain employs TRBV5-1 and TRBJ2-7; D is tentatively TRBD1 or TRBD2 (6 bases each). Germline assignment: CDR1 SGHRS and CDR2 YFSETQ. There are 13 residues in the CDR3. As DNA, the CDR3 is TGCGCCAGCGGCTTGAAGGGGGGCTACGAGCAGTACTTC. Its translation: CASGLKGGYEQYF.

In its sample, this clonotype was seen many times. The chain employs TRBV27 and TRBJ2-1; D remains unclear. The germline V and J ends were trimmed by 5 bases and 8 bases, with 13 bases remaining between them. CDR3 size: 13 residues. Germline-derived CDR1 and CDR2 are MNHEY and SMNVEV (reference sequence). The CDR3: CASSPSSGHEQFF. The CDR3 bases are TGTGCCAGCAGTCCCTCATCAGGCCATGAGCAGTTCTTC.

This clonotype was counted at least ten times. Here the CDR3 DNA reads TGTGCCAGCAGGTCGGGATTTGGCTACACCTTC. Its translation is CASRSGFGYTF. The chain combines TRBV3-1 with TRBJ1-2; no definite D call. This CDR3 region has 11 residues. V was pared by 6 bases and J by 7 bases, with 9 bases between. Germline assignment: CDR1 LGHDT and CDR2 YNNKEL (reference sequence).